The rows below give T cell receptor beta chains drawn from one sample of a study of technical replicates of blood from several donors. Method: immunoSEQ multiplex PCR; TCRdb's copy keeps in-frame clones and lacks some. The profile shows approximately 87,000 clones, around 90% of them singletons. Sequencing input: T cells isolated from PBMCs. These receptors originate from a human donor in good health. Some clones in this sample may be carry-over from other donors' samples. Both conserved end residues are part of each CDR3. A D gene is named only where the DNA matches it firmly. Only some rows state a clone size, as once, few, many or a class for expanded clones.

NA,TRBV7-2,TRBJ1-2,NA,TGTGCCAGCAGTTACGGGAACCCCTATGGCTACACCTTC,CASSYGNPYGYTF
NA,TRBV4-3,TRBJ1-4,NA,TGCGCCAGCAGACACAGGAGAACTAATGAAAAACTGTTTTTT,CASRHRRTNEKLFF
NA,TRBV9,TRBJ2-1,TRBD2,TGTGCCAGCAGCGTAGTCCCCGGCGGGAGTATGGACAATGAGCAGTTCTTC,CASSVVPGGSMDNEQFF
NA,TRBV10-3,TRBJ2-6,TRBD2,TGTGCCATCAGTGAGTTATTACTAGCGGGACGCGCTGGGGCCAACGTCCTGACTTTC,CAISELLLAGRAGANVLTF
NA,TRBV5-1,TRBJ2-7,TRBD1,TGCGCCAGCAGCTCGGGACAGGGGAGGTACGAGCAGTACTTC,CASSSGQGRYEQYF
few,TRBV7-6,TRBJ2-2,NA,TGTGCCAGCAGCTTAGTGGTGGGAGCCGAGACCGGGGAGCTGTTTTTT,CASSLVVGAETGELFF
NA,TRBV18,TRBJ2-3,NA,TGTGCCAGCTCACAAGACCCCGGGGGAACAGATACGCAGTATTTT,CASSQDPGGTDTQYF
NA,TRBV11-3,TRBJ2-1,NA,TGTGCCAGCAGCTTATGGGCAGAAAATGAGCAGTTCTTC,CASSLWAENEQFF
few,TRBV4-1,TRBJ1-1,NA,TGCGCTTCCGTGGGGGGAGGCACTGAAGCTTTCTTT,CASVGGGTEAFF
NA,TRBV9,TRBJ2-6,TRBD1,TGTGCCAGCAGCCCCCGGACAGGCCCGAGCTCTGGGGCCAACGTCCTGACTTTC,CASSPRTGPSSGANVLTF
NA,TRBV27,TRBJ2-7,TRBD2,TGTGCCAGCAGTTTTGGAGCGGGAGACGAGCAGTACTTC,CASSFGAGDEQYF
NA,TRBV11-2,TRBJ2-6,NA,TGTGCCAGCAGCTCTATCTCTGGGGCCAACGTCCTGACTTTC,CASSSISGANVLTF
NA,TRBV14,TRBJ1-2,NA,TGTGCCAGCAGCCGCAAGGTCGTATCGGGCTATGGCTACACCTTC,CASSRKVVSGYGYTF
NA,TRBV28,TRBJ1-5,NA,TGTGCCAGCAGTTTACAGGGGTGGGTCAATCAGCCCCAGCATTTT,CASSLQGWVNQPQHF
NA,TRBV6-5,TRBJ2-3,TRBD1,TGTGCCAGCAGTTTCAGGGACAGGGTTGATACGCAGTATTTT,CASSFRDRVDTQYF
NA,TRBV10-1,TRBJ2-7,TRBD1,TGCGCCAGCAGTTGTGGGACAGGGGGATTCCTCCTCTACGAGCAGTACTTC,CASSCGTGGFLLYEQYF
few,TRBV21-1,TRBJ2-7,NA,TGTGCCAGCAGCAAAGGTACCAGGTCTTCCTACGAGCAGTACTTC,CASSKGTRSSYEQYF